This T cell receptor (beta chain) was recovered during a study of T cells in Graves' hyperthyroidism and ophthalmopathy. RNA transcripts yielded amplified TCR beta CDR3 regions. The HTBI primer set served for first-round RT-PCR of the TCR CDR3. TCRdb fed the multiplex PCR reads into MiXCR, producing one record per CDR3 protein. The data hold approximately 220,000 distinct CDR3 sequences, with about 16% observed a single time. On the basis of clinical symptoms, serum thyroxine and TRAb, thyroid ultrasound and orbital computed tomography, diagnoses were made. This clonotype was seen a few times. Sequenced material: blood. The sequence was collected from a man aged 35 to 55 with Graves' hyperthyroidism.

CDR3 in DNA: TGTGCCAGCGGGTTGGGGTTTTACAATCAGCCCCAGCATTTT. It yields the protein CASGLGFYNQPQHF. The V and J genes are TRBV6-2 or TRBV6-3 and TRBJ1-5; D is unresolved. The germline V gene encodes CDR1 MNHEY and CDR2 SVGEGT. Trimming pared 8 bases from V and 3 bases from J, leaving 14 bases between. The length of the CDR3 is 14 residues.